Below, 20 T cell receptor beta chains from the same sample are listed, as sequenced in a study of shared clonotypes between healthy human individuals. The data were produced by immunoSEQ multiplex PCR, yet TCRdb's version contains in-frame clones alone and is incomplete. This table holds roughly 2,000,000 clones, roughly 95% found once. CD8 cells classed as naive were CD45RO-negative and positively selected for CCR7, excluding terminally differentiated effector memory CD45RA+ cells. Sequencing was carried out using naive CD8+ T cells sorted from blood. The source of these receptors is a man younger than 35 in good health.

The V and J genes are TRBV19 and TRBJ2-1; TRBD1 is a possible D gene (6 bases). The CDR3 extends over 13 amino acids. The V gene lost 5 bases and the J gene lost 9 bases, with 14 bases spanning the gap. CDR1 is LNHDA, CDR2 SQIVND, per germline (reference sequence). CDR3 region: CASSSYRASEQFF. The CDR3, as DNA: TGTGCCAGTAGTTCCTACAGGGCTAGTGAGCAGTTCTTC. Complete variable domain (other parts from reference TRBV19 and TRBJ2-1): DGGITQSPKYLFRKEGQNVTLSCEQNLNHDAMYWYRQDPGQGLRLIYYSQIVNDFQKGDIAEGYSVSREKKESFPLTVTSAQKNPTAFYLCASSSYRASEQFFGPGTRLTVL.

As regards this clone: The same CDR3 also results from other DNA sequences found in this sample. The chain links TRBV7-9 to TRBJ2-5, with a possible D match to TRBD2 (5 bases). Per germline, CDR1 SEHNR and CDR2 FQNEAQ (reference sequence). V was cut by 5 bases and J by 1 base, with 8 bases left in between. This CDR3 has 13 amino acids. The CDR3 here is CASSNGLQETQYF. The CDR3 DNA is TGTGCCAGCAGCAACGGACTCCAAGAGACCCAGTACTTC.

V gene TRBV5-6 combines with J gene TRBJ2-1; TRBD1 matches 11 bases. The CDR3 contains 14 residues. Trimming cost V 0 bases and J 9 bases; bases outside gene matches: 2. CDR1 is SGHDT, CDR2 YYEEEE, per germline. CDR3 protein: CASSLGTGGIEQFF. CDR3 coding DNA: TGTGCCAGCAGCTTGGGGACAGGGGGCATTGAGCAGTTCTTC.

A remark on this clone: Other DNA sequences in this sample translate to the same CDR3. This chain connects TRBV9 to TRBJ1-1; no clear D gene. Trimming stripped 7 bases from V and 1 base from J, with 8 bases between. Per germline, CDR1 SGDLS and CDR2 YYNGEE. The CDR3 has 12 residues. This CDR3 reads CASGGWNTEAFF. CDR3 in DNA: TGTGCCAGCGGTGGGTGGAACACTGAAGCTTTCTTT. The full variable domain, with the rest looked up from reference TRBV9 and TRBJ1-1, is DSGVTQTPKHLITATGQRVTLRCSPRSGDLSVYWYQQSLDQGLQFLIQYYNGEERAKGNILERFSAQQFPDLHSELNLSSLELGDSALYFCASGGWNTEAFFGQGTRLTVV.

The chain employs TRBV27 and TRBJ2-7, with 8 bases lining up with TRBD2. The CDR3 runs 14 residues. The germline CDR1 and CDR2 sequences are MNHEY and SMNVEV (reference sequence). V trimming: 7 bases; J trimming: 3 bases; junction bases outside the gene matches: 8. This chain's CDR3 is CASIARGGDYEQYF. The CDR3 nucleotides read TGTGCCAGCATCGCCCGGGGGGGGGACTACGAGCAGTACTTC.

The V and J genes are TRBV4-1 and TRBJ2-3; a possible D gene is TRBD1 (6 bases). Germline CDR1 is MGHRA and CDR2 is YSYEKL. V was pared by 0 bases and J by 0 bases, with 16 bases between. The CDR3 is 18 residues long. The CDR3: CASSQDQGKTGSTDTQYF. Written as DNA, the CDR3 is TGCGCCAGCAGCCAAGATCAGGGAAAGACAGGCAGCACAGATACGCAGTATTTT.

The V call is TRBV30, the J call TRBJ2-7; the match to TRBD1 covers 8 bases. V lost 2 bases to trimming and J lost 3 bases; unmatched junction nucleotides: 3. Germline V gives CDR1 GTSNPN, CDR2 SVGIG (reference sequence). The CDR3 is made up of 13 amino acids. This CDR3 is CAWSLTGGYEQYF. As DNA, the CDR3 is TGTGCCTGGAGTCTCACAGGGGGCTACGAGCAGTACTTC.

The DNA of the CDR3 is TGTGCCAGCACCAAGGGCGGGGGGAACACTGAAGCTTTCTTT. Protein: CASTKGGGNTEAFF. V and J are TRBV9 and TRBJ1-1; D possibly corresponds to TRBD1 (5 bases). CDR3 length: 14 amino acids. V was cut by 6 bases and J by 1 base, with 13 bases left in between. Looked up from germline, CDR1 is SGDLS and CDR2 is YYNGEE.

The chain recombines TRBV6-1 with TRBJ1-5; D remains unclear. CDR3 length: 11 amino acids. Trimming left V 5 bases short and J 4 bases short, with 3 bases between. From germline, CDR1 is MNHNS and CDR2 SASEGT. Here the CDR3 reads CASSQNQPQHF. CDR3 nucleotides: TGTGCCAGCAGTCAGAATCAGCCCCAGCATTTT.

The chain carries TRBV5-6 and TRBJ1-5; D ambiguous. The ends were cut back, 0 bases at V and 0 bases at J, with 16 bases in the middle. Germline CDR1 and CDR2: SGHDT and YYEEEE. CDR3 length: 18 amino acids. The CDR3 loop is CASSLGFQEFYSNQPQHF. DNA of the CDR3: TGTGCCAGCAGCTTGGGGTTCCAGGAATTCTATAGCAATCAGCCCCAGCATTTT.

As for this clone: The sample has other DNA sequences that encode this CDR3 too. The chain carries TRBV5-1 and TRBJ2-7; no clear D gene. The CDR3 totals 12 residues. Germline-derived CDR1 and CDR2 are SGHRS and YFSETQ. The germline V and J ends were trimmed by 0 bases and 1 base, with 2 bases remaining between them. The CDR3 DNA follows: TGCGCCAGCAGCTTGGAGTCCTACGAGCAGTACTTC. It codes for CASSLESYEQYF.

With regard to this clone: A much larger clone lies a single base off, so this may be a read error. This same CDR3 is encoded by further DNA sequences in the sample. The V call is TRBV7-9, the J call TRBJ2-3; D unresolved. This CDR3 contains 12 residues. V lost 2 bases and J lost 1, with 1 base in between. Germline V CDR1 and CDR2: SEHNR, FQNEAQ (reference sequence). DNA of the CDR3: TGTGCCAGCAGCTTACGCACAGATACGCAGTATTTT. Translation gives CASSLRTDTQYF. Supplemented by reference TRBV7-9 and TRBJ2-3, the full variable domain reads DTGVSQNPRHKITKRGQNVTFRCDPISEHNRLYWYRQTLGQGPEFLTYFQNEAQLEKSRLLSDRFSAERPKGSFSTLEIQRTEQGDSAMYLCASSLRTDTQYFGPGTRLTVL.

The genes are TRBV6-1 and TRBJ2-7, with D possibly TRBD2 on 5 matching bases. Trimming removed 10 bases from V and 0 bases from J, with 13 bases in between. Per germline, CDR1 MNHNS and CDR2 SASEGT. The CDR3 covers 13 residues. The CDR3 sequence is CATLLAGSYEQYF. CDR3 nucleotide sequence: TGTGCCACCCTCCTGGCGGGCTCCTACGAGCAGTACTTC.

The chain recombines TRBV29-1 with TRBJ2-3, with D possibly matching TRBD1 (6 bases). The CDR3 loop spans 14 amino acids. With 0 bases removed from V and 7 bases from J, the gap between germline ends came to 14 bases. The germline V gene encodes CDR1 SQVTM and CDR2 ANQGSEA. CDR3 sequence: CSVEERGYSYTQYF. The CDR3 DNA reads as TGCAGCGTTGAAGAAAGGGGGTACAGTTATACGCAGTATTTT.

A single count supports this clone. The identical CDR3 is also encoded by other nucleotide sequences in the sample. The gene calls are TRBV25-1 and TRBJ2-7; a weak D match, TRBD2 (5 bases). V lost 4 bases and J lost 7, with 5 bases in between. This CDR3 region has 10 residues. Germline V gene data show CDR1 as MGHDK and CDR2 as SYGVNS. CDR3 amino acids: CASSAGEQYF. The CDR3 DNA is TGTGCCAGCAGTGCGGGGGAGCAGTACTTC.

This clone was seen once. The chain joins TRBV6-4 to TRBJ1-2, with TRBD1 matching 9 bases. CDR1 and CDR2 from the germline V gene are MRHNA and SNTAGT. The trim removed 4 bases at V and 7 bases at J, leaving 10 bases unmatched. The CDR3 sequence is 15 residues long. CDR3 coding DNA: TGTGCCAGCAGTGCCACAGGGGGCGCGGGGTTTGGCTACACCTTC. Translated, it gives CASSATGGAGFGYTF.

This clone occurred once. CDR3: CASSLDNLYSYEQYF. The CDR3 coding sequence is TGCGCCAGCAGCTTAGACAACCTATACTCCTACGAGCAGTACTTC. The chain uses TRBV5-1 and TRBJ2-7; the D is unclear. Trimming left V 2 bases short and J 0 bases short, with 12 bases between. The CDR3 spans 15 residues. From germline, CDR1 is SGHRS and CDR2 YFSETQ.

The chain has TRBV9 and TRBJ2-1, with D perhaps being TRBD1 or TRBD2 (5 bases each). The CDR3 extends over 15 amino acids. The V gene lost 0 bases and the J gene lost 6 bases, with 13 bases spanning the gap. Germline loops: CDR1 SGDLS, CDR2 YYNGEE. Here the CDR3 DNA reads TGTGCCAGCAGCGTAGCTGGGACGGGGCCCAATGAGCAGTTCTTC. This encodes CASSVAGTGPNEQFF.

The genes are TRBV28 and TRBJ2-2; no clear D gene. The V end was cut by 2 bases, the J end by 7 bases, with 17 bases between. The germline CDR1 and CDR2 sequences are MDHEN and SYDVKM. This CDR3 contains 16 residues. The CDR3 protein is CASSLVLPPEDGELFF. The CDR3 DNA reads TGTGCCAGCAGTTTAGTTTTACCTCCCGAAGACGGGGAGCTGTTTTTT.

V usage is TRBV19 and J usage is TRBJ1-5; D unresolved. Germline loops: CDR1 LNHDA, CDR2 SQIVND (reference sequence). The CDR3 totals 12 residues. V was cut by 9 bases and J by 0 bases, with 6 bases left in between. The CDR3 sequence is CASENSNQPQHF. The DNA for the CDR3 is TGTGCCAGCGAGAATAGCAATCAGCCCCAGCATTTT. Looking up the rest from reference TRBV19 and TRBJ1-5 gives the full variable domain: DGGITQSPKYLFRKEGQNVTLSCEQNLNHDAMYWYRQDPGQGLRLIYYSQIVNDFQKGDIAEGYSVSREKKESFPLTVTSAQKNPTAFYLCASENSNQPQHFGDGTRLSIL.